The T cell receptor beta chain described here comes from a study of beta chain features in type 1 diabetes. Study information: Sorted cells examined across all samples numbered some 98 million.

Sorted populations all had greater than 95% purity. Study-level results: All four CD4+ subsets of Type 1 diabetes patients contained TCRB CDR3s that were moderately but significantly shorter. Whether TCRB rearrangement is influenced by HLA type went unresolved here. In type 1 diabetes patients, VDJ junctions had fewer insertions; deletions at these junctions were more frequent.

The investigators reverse transcribed all of the isolated RNA, so they sequenced expressed TCRB transcripts. The method was immunoSEQ multiplex PCR; TCRdb's version includes in-frame clones alone and lacks a portion of them. The sample includes 120,000 to 150,000 clones, 10% to 15% of them seen just once. To note about this clone: The antigen remains unidentified.

The sequence was obtained from a man younger than 35 with type 1 diabetes. Sequencing input: central memory CD4+ T cells from blood.

CDR3 nucleotides: TGTGCCAGTATGACGGGGGCGGTTTCCAAAAACATTCAGTACTTC. It encodes CASMTGAVSKNIQYF. The genes are TRBV19 and TRBJ2-4; D might be TRBD1 or TRBD2, each matching 6 bases. Germline V gives CDR1 LNHDA, CDR2 SQIVND (reference sequence). CDR3 length equals 15 residues. Trimming removed 7 bases at V and 2 bases at J, with 15 bases between.